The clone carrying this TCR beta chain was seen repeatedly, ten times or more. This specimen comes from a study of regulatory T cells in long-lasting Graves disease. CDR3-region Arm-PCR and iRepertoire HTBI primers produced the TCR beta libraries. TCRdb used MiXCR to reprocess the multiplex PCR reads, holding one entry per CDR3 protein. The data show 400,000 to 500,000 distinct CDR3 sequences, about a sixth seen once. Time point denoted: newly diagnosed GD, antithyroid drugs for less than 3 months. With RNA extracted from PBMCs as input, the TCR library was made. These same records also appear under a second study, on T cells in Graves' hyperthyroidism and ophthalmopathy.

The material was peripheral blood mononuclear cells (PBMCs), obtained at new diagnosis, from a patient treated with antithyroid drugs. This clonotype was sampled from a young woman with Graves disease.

Written as DNA, the CDR3 is TGCAGTGCTGCCGGGACTAGCAATCAGCCCCAGCATTTT. Its protein product is CSAAGTSNQPQHF. The chain has TRBV20-1 and TRBJ1-5; D is possibly TRBD1 (5 bases). The CDR3 loop spans 13 amino acids. Trimming removed 5 bases at V and 0 bases at J, with 8 bases between. CDR1 DFQATT and CDR2 SNEGSKA come from the germline V gene (reference sequence).